Each of the 19 T cell receptor beta chains below was sequenced from the same sample in a study of blood T cell repertoires in COVID-19. Sequenced by immunoSEQ multiplex PCR; TCRdb stores in-frame clones only, minus some. In the table there are fewer than 350,000 clones, approximately 81% of which are singletons. Sequenced: peripheral blood. These receptors all come from an older woman with active or convalescent COVID-19.

There are a few counts of this clone. The rearrangement uses TRBV5-5 and TRBJ1-3; D is perhaps TRBD1 (5 bases). CDR3 length equals 13 residues. V lost 2 bases and J 4 bases, leaving 7 bases between the germline ends. CDR1 and CDR2 from the germline V gene are SGHKS and YYEKEE (reference sequence). DNA of the CDR3: TGTGCCAGCAGCTTCCCAGGGGGAAACACCATATATTTT. Protein sequence: CASSFPGGNTIYF.

The J gene is TRBJ2-1, the V gene TRBV10-3, with D tentatively TRBD1 (6 bases). The CDR3 has 13 amino acids. Trimming stripped 3 bases from V and 4 bases from J, with 7 bases between. Germline CDR1 ENHRY, CDR2 SYGVKD. The CDR3 nucleotides are TGTGCCATCAGTGATGGACAGTACAATGAGCAGTTCTTC. Protein sequence: CAISDGQYNEQFF.

The chain recombines TRBV10-3 with TRBJ2-3, with 8 bases matching TRBD2. CDR1 is ENHRY, CDR2 SYGVKD, per germline. The J segment lost 2 bases and the V segment lost 3 bases, leaving 7 bases of the junction unmatched. CDR3 length: 16 amino acids. CDR3 residues: CAISDISGGHTDTQYF. CDR3 sequence (DNA): TGTGCCATCAGTGATATAAGCGGGGGCCACACAGATACGCAGTATTTT.

The rearrangement links TRBV19 to TRBJ2-6, with TRBD1 matching 7 bases. CDR1 LNHDA and CDR2 SQIVND come from the germline V gene (reference sequence). V lost 4 bases to trimming and J lost 0 bases; unmatched junction nucleotides: 6. CDR3 length: 17 residues. This CDR3 is CASSTGTAYSGANVLTF. CDR3 DNA: TGTGCCAGTAGTACCGGGACAGCGTACTCTGGGGCCAACGTCCTGACTTTC.

The chain carries TRBV6-1 and TRBJ1-1, with D tentatively TRBD1 (5 bases). V lost 2 bases and J 4 bases, leaving 11 bases between the germline ends. The germline V gene encodes CDR1 MNHNS and CDR2 SASEGT. This CDR3 has 14 residues. For the CDR3, the DNA is TGTGCCAGCAGTGAATCGGGGGGGGTCACTGAAGCTTTCTTT. Amino acid sequence: CASSESGGVTEAFF.

The V call is TRBV9, the J call TRBJ1-5, with a tentative D call TRBD1 (6 bases). V lost 6 bases and J lost 4, with 14 bases in between. The V gene's germline CDR1 is SGDLS and CDR2 YYNGEE. CDR3 length: 14 amino acids. This chain's CDR3 is CASNEGGRNQPQHF. CDR3 in DNA: TGTGCCAGCAACGAGGGGGGGAGGAATCAGCCCCAGCATTTT.

This clone appeared a single time. Other DNA variants within this sample encode the same CDR3. The chain combines TRBV6-2 or TRBV6-3 with TRBJ2-3; the match to TRBD2 covers 7 bases. Germline CDR1 reads MNHEY; CDR2 reads SVGEGT. V shed 2 bases and J 1 base; nucleotides not matched to a gene: 3. This CDR3 has 15 residues. The CDR3 here is CASSYVGRGTDTQYF. In nucleotides, the CDR3 is TGTGCCAGCAGTTACGTGGGGAGGGGCACAGATACGCAGTATTTT.

The J gene is TRBJ1-3, the V gene TRBV7-9, with 7 nucleotides matching TRBD1. The ends lost 11 bases at V and 0 bases at J; junction bases unmatched: 16. The CDR3 has 17 amino acids. CDR1 and CDR2 (germline): SEHNR, FQNEAQ (reference sequence). DNA of the CDR3: TGTGCCGCCAGACTGGAAGAACAGGGGCACTCTGGAAACACCATATATTTT. This encodes CAARLEEQGHSGNTIYF.

The chain recombines TRBV25-1 with TRBJ1-1; 9 nucleotides align to TRBD1. The CDR3 is 16 amino acids. Per germline, CDR1 MGHDK and CDR2 SYGVNS. V lost 3 bases, J lost 1 base, and 6 bases stayed unmatched. CDR3 sequence (DNA): TGTGCCAGCAGTGACCTTGGACAGGGGAAGAACACTGAAGCTTTCTTT. It encodes CASSDLGQGKNTEAFF.

This chain links TRBV27 with TRBJ1-1, with D possibly being TRBD1 (5 bases). Germline V gene sequence: CDR1 MNHEY, CDR2 SMNVEV (reference sequence). V lost 5 bases and J 5 bases, leaving 12 bases between the germline ends. This CDR3 is built from 13 residues. CDR3 in amino acids: CASSRLGGTEAFF. CDR3 nucleotide sequence: TGTGCCAGCAGTCGTTTGGGGGGTACTGAAGCTTTCTTT.

V gene TRBV9 combines with J gene TRBJ2-3, with 7 bases that match TRBD1. Germline-derived CDR1 and CDR2 are SGDLS and YYNGEE. J lost 9 bases, V lost 0 bases, and 10 bases had no gene match. The CDR3 loop spans 15 amino acids. The chain's CDR3 is CASSVVDRARGTQYF. In DNA form, the CDR3 reads TGTGCCAGCAGCGTAGTAGACAGGGCAAGGGGCACGCAGTATTTT. Using reference TRBV9 and TRBJ2-3 for the parts outside the CDR3, the full variable domain is DSGVTQTPKHLITATGQRVTLRCSPRSGDLSVYWYQQSLDQGLQFLIQYYNGEERAKGNILERFSAQQFPDLHSELNLSSLELGDSALYFCASSVVDRARGTQYFGPGTRLTVL.

This chain connects TRBV11-2 to TRBJ1-5; no reliable D call. Trimming pared 1 base from V and 0 bases from J, leaving 13 bases between. Germline V gene sequence: CDR1 SGHAT, CDR2 FQNNGV. This CDR3 contains 17 residues. CDR3 in amino acids: CASSLGAGQLSNQPQHF. In DNA form, the CDR3 reads TGTGCCAGCAGCTTAGGGGCAGGTCAGCTTAGCAATCAGCCCCAGCATTTT.

This rearrangement joins TRBV6-2 or TRBV6-3 to TRBJ2-5; 15 nucleotides line up with TRBD2. The CDR3 has 15 residues. Trimming at V came to 5 bases and at J to 7 bases, leaving 5 bases not matched to a gene. CDR1 is MNHEY and CDR2 is SVGEGT in the germline V gene. Here the CDR3 reads CASSRTSGGVRTQYF. CDR3 DNA: TGTGCCAGCAGTCGGACTAGCGGGGGGGTAAGGACCCAGTACTTC.

The chain employs TRBV15 and TRBJ2-5, with D tentatively TRBD2 (5 bases). V was cut by 9 bases and J by 2 bases, with 10 bases left in between. This CDR3 is 12 amino acids long. CDR1 is LNHNV and CDR2 is YYDKDF in the germline V gene (reference sequence). CDR3 loop: CATRGLQETQYF. The CDR3 bases are TGTGCCACGCGCGGGCTACAAGAGACCCAGTACTTC.

The rearrangement uses TRBV5-1 and TRBJ2-2; 7 bases match TRBD1. V trimming: 1 base; J trimming: 1 base; junction bases outside the gene matches: 1. Germline lookup yields CDR1 SGHRS and CDR2 YFSETQ. The CDR3 has 15 amino acids. The CDR3 nucleotides read TGCGCCAGCAGCTTGAGGACAGGGAACACCGGGGAGCTGTTTTTT. It specifies CASSLRTGNTGELFF.

V gene TRBV5-6 combines with J gene TRBJ2-1, with 13 bases matching TRBD2. This CDR3 has 15 amino acids. J gave up 6 bases and V 2 bases, and 2 bases lay outside the gene matches. From germline, CDR1 is SGHDT and CDR2 YYEEEE. The CDR3 bases are TGTGCCAGCAGCTTCGGACTAGCGGGGGTCAATGAGCAGTTCTTC. Protein: CASSFGLAGVNEQFF.

Comment on this clone: One end of the junction fails to match germline, which may point to a read error. The V and J genes are TRBV3-1 (or the pseudogene TRBV3-2) and TRBJ1-4; D is possibly TRBD1 (6 bases). The CDR3 runs to 15 residues. Per germline, CDR1 LGHDT and CDR2 YNNKEL (reference sequence). CDR3 in amino acids: CARNARGGGGEKLFF. In DNA form, the CDR3 reads TGCGCCCGCAACGCACGGGGGGGCGGGGGCGAAAAACTGTTTTTT.

The chain is built from TRBV6-4 and TRBJ2-7, with TRBD1 matching 11 bases. This CDR3 spans 13 amino acids. Germline CDR1 and CDR2: MRHNA and SNTAGT. The J segment lost 2 bases and the V segment lost 8 bases, leaving 2 bases of the junction unmatched. CDR3 sequence: CASGQGAPYEQYF. CDR3 bases: TGTGCCAGCGGACAGGGGGCCCCCTACGAGCAGTACTTC.

The chain uses TRBV3-1 (or the pseudogene TRBV3-2) and TRBJ2-5; the match to TRBD2 covers 9 bases. Germline trimming cut 1 base from V and 2 bases from J; bases unmatched to any gene: 11. This CDR3 spans 18 amino acids. From germline, CDR1 is LGHDT and CDR2 YNNKEL (reference sequence). CDR3 in amino acids: CASSQGTAGGPRQETQYF. The CDR3 DNA follows: TGTGCCAGCAGCCAAGGTACGGCGGGGGGGCCAAGGCAAGAGACCCAGTACTTC.